This is a list of T cell receptor beta chains from one sample in a study of beta chain features in type 1 diabetes. The method was immunoSEQ multiplex PCR; TCRdb's version includes in-frame clones alone and lacks a portion of them. The sample has hundreds of thousands of clones, around 15% seen once. Sequencing was carried out using naive CD4+ T cells from blood. These receptors originate from a man in his late teens or twenties with type 1 diabetes. Both conserved end residues are part of each CDR3. Fields, in order: D gene, V gene, J gene, clone size, CDR3 protein, CDR3 DNA. The D gene is left open where the match is weak. Only some rows state a clone size, as once, few, many or a class for expanded clones.

>.|TRBV30|TRBJ2-3|.
CAWVAAGFGPDTQYF
TGTGCCTGGGTCGCCGCCGGTTTCGGACCAGATACGCAGTATTTT
>TRBD1|TRBV7-2|TRBJ1-2|few
CASSSGQGTNYGYTF
TGTGCCAGCAGCTCCGGACAGGGGACCAACTATGGCTACACCTTC
>.|TRBV9|TRBJ2-2|few
CASSAWNTGELFF
TGTGCCAGCAGCGCCTGGAACACCGGGGAGCTGTTTTTT
>.|TRBV5-6|TRBJ1-1|.
CASSTPSTIWGINTEAFF
TGTGCCAGCAGCACCCCATCGACAATTTGGGGGATAAACACTGAAGCTTTCTTT
>.|TRBV5-4|TRBJ2-2|few
CASRRDRTVNTGELFF
TGTGCCAGCAGACGGGATAGGACAGTCAACACCGGGGAGCTGTTTTTT
>.|TRBV19|TRBJ1-1|few
CASGTRQLNTEAFF
TGTGCCAGTGGCACCCGACAGTTGAACACTGAAGCTTTCTTT
>.|TRBV15|TRBJ1-6|.
CATSSTSGYNSPLHF
TGTGCCACCAGCAGCACGTCAGGGTATAATTCACCCCTCCACTTT
>TRBD1|TRBV15|TRBJ2-5|once
CATSRVDREPRGTQYF
TGTGCCACCAGCAGAGTGGACAGGGAGCCACGGGGGACCCAGTACTTC
>.|TRBV6-6|TRBJ2-5|.
CASSWGETQYF
TGTGCCAGCAGTTGGGGGGAGACCCAGTACTTC
>TRBD2|TRBV10-3|TRBJ2-3|many
CAISARGAAVDTQYF
TGTGCCATCAGTGCGCGGGGGGCCGCTGTCGATACGCAGTATTTT
>TRBD1|TRBV28|TRBJ2-5|few
CASNTGTGGETQYF
TGTGCCAGCAATACCGGGACAGGGGGTGAGACCCAGTACTTC
>.|TRBV10-3|TRBJ2-3|.
CAISGAPDTQYF
TGTGCCATCTCCGGGGCCCCAGATACGCAGTATTTT
>.|TRBV20-1|TRBJ2-5|.
CSAPRRETQYF
TGCAGTGCTCCCCGTCGGGAGACCCAGTACTTC
>.|TRBV2|TRBJ1-2|few
CASRPPGGRGYTF
TGTGCCAGCAGGCCGCCGGGGGGCCGAGGCTACACCTTC
>.|TRBV7-8|TRBJ2-7|few
CASSLGRTYEQYF
TGTGCCAGCAGCTTAGGACGGACCTACGAGCAGTACTTC
>.|TRBV19|TRBJ2-5|few
CASSINGGETQYF
TGTGCCAGTAGTATCAACGGGGGAGAGACCCAGTACTTC
>.|TRBV5-1|TRBJ2-7|few
CASSLEVPDYEQYF
TGCGCCAGCAGCTTGGAGGTCCCGGACTACGAGCAGTACTTC
>.|TRBV30|TRBJ1-1|few
CAWSWGLNTEAFF
TGTGCCTGGAGTTGGGGTTTGAACACTGAAGCTTTCTTT
>.|TRBV4-1|TRBJ2-3|.
CASSQAQGTDTQYF
TGCGCCAGCAGCCAAGCCCAGGGCACAGATACGCAGTATTTT
>TRBD1|TRBV6-5|TRBJ1-1|few
CASSYSRSPGGTEAFF
TGTGCCAGCAGTTACTCGAGAAGTCCAGGGGGCACTGAAGCTTTCTTT
>.|TRBV15|TRBJ2-2|.
CATSRETTGMNTGELFF
TGTGCCACCAGCAGAGAGACAACAGGAATGAACACCGGGGAGCTGTTTTTT
>.|TRBV20-1|TRBJ1-6|.
CSAREDSPLHF
TGCAGTGCTAGAGAGGATTCACCCCTCCACTTT